Below, 22 T cell receptor beta chains from the same sample are listed, as sequenced in a study of blood T cell repertoires in COVID-19. The protocol was immunoSEQ multiplex PCR, while the TCRdb copy is restricted to in-frame clones and leaves out a portion. The data show roughly 100,000 clones, roughly 88% seen once. The sample comprised peripheral blood. Receptors originate from a human donor in a cohort sampled during active COVID-19.

The count of this clone is one. The chain is built from TRBV5-1 and TRBJ2-7; a possible D gene is TRBD1 (6 bases). Germline CDR1 and CDR2: SGHRS and YFSETQ. With 7 bases removed from V and 3 bases from J, the gap between germline ends came to 11 bases. The CDR3 is made up of 12 amino acids. The CDR3 coding sequence is TGCGCCAGCCGGGACACCCACTACGAGCAGTACTTC. Encoded protein: CASRDTHYEQYF.

This clone was picked up a small number of times. The chain is built from TRBV5-5 and TRBJ1-2, with TRBD1 matching over 7 bases. Germline-derived CDR1 and CDR2 are SGHKS and YYEKEE (reference sequence). After removal of 5 bases from V and 4 bases from J, the junction contained 14 bases not matched to a gene. The CDR3 contains 16 residues. The CDR3 bases are TGTGCCAGCAGTCGAGGACAGGCCGCTAATAGCTATGGCTACACCTTC. Translated: CASSRGQAANSYGYTF.

The CDR3 here is CASSLGGNIQYF. For the CDR3, the DNA is TGTGCCAGCAGCCTCGGGGGAAACATTCAGTACTTC. The rearrangement joins TRBV7-2 to TRBJ2-4; D possibly corresponds to TRBD2 (6 bases). Trimming pared 5 bases from V and 6 bases from J, leaving 8 bases between. The CDR3 extends over 12 amino acids. Germline-derived CDR1 and CDR2 are SGHTA and FQGNSA.

The V call is TRBV19, the J call TRBJ1-2; TRBD1 is a possible D gene (6 bases). This CDR3 is built from 16 residues. V was cut by 8 bases and J by 0 bases, with 19 bases left in between. Germline V lookup: CDR1 LNHDA, CDR2 SQIVND (reference sequence). The CDR3 spells CASGPTAGTPNYGYTF. CDR3 sequence (DNA): TGTGCCAGTGGCCCGACTGCTGGGACACCTAACTATGGCTACACCTTC.

The V and J genes are TRBV5-4 and TRBJ1-1, with D unclear. The CDR3 sequence is 13 residues long. Trimming cost V 0 bases and J 4 bases, with 7 bases left between them. Germline V CDR1 and CDR2: SGHNT, YYREEE (reference sequence). The CDR3 bases are TGTGCCAGCAGCTTGGTTGGGAGCACTGAAGCTTTCTTT. This codes for CASSLVGSTEAFF.

The chain links TRBV27 to TRBJ2-7; TRBD2 matches 8 bases. Germline assignment: CDR1 MNHEY and CDR2 SMNVEV (reference sequence). V shed 5 bases, J shed 6 bases, and the junction held 9 bases outside the gene matches. This CDR3 contains 14 residues. The CDR3 reads CASSPRAGAGEQYF. The CDR3 DNA sequence: TGTGCCAGCAGTCCTCGAGCGGGAGCTGGCGAGCAGTACTTC.

The CDR3 coding sequence is TGTGCCAGTAGGGGGGGAAGGGGACAGGGAAAAACTGAAGCTTTCTTT. This codes for CASRGGRGQGKTEAFF. The J gene is TRBJ1-1, the V gene TRBV19; 9 bases are a match to TRBD1. Trimming took 6 bases from V and 5 from J; bases not matched to a gene: 13. The CDR3 sequence is 16 residues long. Germline-derived CDR1 and CDR2 are LNHDA and SQIVND (reference sequence).

The chain recombines TRBV24-1 with TRBJ2-1, with D unclear. The CDR3 contains 16 residues. The germline V and J ends were trimmed by 3 bases and 9 bases, with 20 bases remaining between them. Germline CDR1 and CDR2: KGHDR and SFDVKD. The DNA for the CDR3 is TGTGCCACCAGTGATCTCGGCTCCCAGACAATAGGTGAGCAGTTCTTC. It yields the protein CATSDLGSQTIGEQFF.

The rearrangement joins TRBV27 to TRBJ1-2; no clear D. In germline, CDR1 is MNHEY, CDR2 SMNVEV (reference sequence). The V end was cut by 0 bases, the J end by 5 bases, with 16 bases between. There are 16 residues in the CDR3. The CDR3 DNA is TGTGCCAGCAGTTTATCGGGGAGAGAGGACTTTTATGGCTACACCTTC. This gives the protein CASSLSGREDFYGYTF.

V is TRBV18 and J is TRBJ2-7; possible D gene TRBD1, 5 bases. The CDR3 spans 14 residues. V was shortened by 0 bases and J by 5 bases, with 11 bases between the two germline ends. Per the germline V gene, CDR1 is KGHSH and CDR2 is LQKENI. CDR3: CASSPPPGRDEQYF. The CDR3 DNA sequence: TGTGCCAGCTCACCACCGCCGGGCAGGGACGAGCAGTACTTC. The full variable domain, its missing parts supplied by reference TRBV18 and TRBJ2-7, is NAGVMQNPRHLVRRRGQEARLRCSPMKGHSHVYWYRQLPEEGLKFMVYLQKENIIDESGMPKERFSAEFPKEGPSILRIQQVVRGDSAAYFCASSPPPGRDEQYFGPGTRLTVT.

This sequence joins TRBV6-5 and TRBJ2-5; D is perhaps TRBD2 (5 bases). V lost 5 bases and J 0 bases, leaving 13 bases between the germline ends. CDR3 length equals 15 residues. CDR1 is MNHEY, CDR2 SVGAGI, per germline. The chain's CDR3 is CASSRRRHNQETQYF. As DNA, the CDR3 is TGTGCCAGCAGTCGTAGGAGGCACAACCAAGAGACCCAGTACTTC.

The gene calls are TRBV19 and TRBJ2-2, with 11 bases matching TRBD2. After removal of 11 bases from V and 5 bases from J, the junction contained 4 bases not matched to a gene. The CDR3 runs 13 residues. From germline, CDR1 is LNHDA and CDR2 SQIVND (reference sequence). In DNA form, the CDR3 reads TGTGCCGGGCGGACTAGCGGGACCGGGGAGCTGTTTTTT. This gives the protein CAGRTSGTGELFF.

The chain employs TRBV4-3 and TRBJ1-6; D not resolved. V gave up 0 bases and J gave up 0 bases, with 9 bases separating them. The CDR3 sequence is 17 residues long. Looked up from germline, CDR1 is LGHNA and CDR2 is YSLEER. The CDR3, as DNA: TGCGCCAGCAGCCAAGAGGCAAGGAGCTCCTATAATTCACCCCTCCACTTT. It yields the protein CASSQEARSSYNSPLHF.

This chain connects TRBV11-3 to TRBJ2-3, with a tentative D call TRBD1 (5 bases). In germline, CDR1 is SGHNT, CDR2 YENEEA. The CDR3 runs 16 residues. The V gene lost 5 bases and the J gene lost 0 bases, with 15 bases spanning the gap. This CDR3 is CASSPTAGSSTDTQYF. DNA of the CDR3: TGTGCCAGCAGCCCTACAGCAGGGTCTAGCACAGATACGCAGTATTTT.

This rearrangement joins TRBV30 to TRBJ2-3; no clear D. Per germline, CDR1 GTSNPN and CDR2 SVGIG (reference sequence). Trimming took off 4 bases at V and 2 bases at J, with 10 bases between the two ends. The CDR3 consists of 13 residues. For the CDR3, the DNA is TGTGCCTGGAAGACTCGAATCACAGATACGCAGTATTTT. Protein: CAWKTRITDTQYF.

The rearrangement links TRBV13 to TRBJ1-2; D unclear. Trimming left V 4 bases short and J 0 bases short, with 12 bases between. In germline, CDR1 is PRHDT, CDR2 FYEKMQ (reference sequence). The CDR3 sequence is 15 residues long. The CDR3 DNA reads as TGTGCCAGCAGCTCAACCGCCACTTCTAACTATGGCTACACCTTC. Its protein is CASSSTATSNYGYTF. Full variable domain (remainder filled in from reference TRBV13 and TRBJ1-2): AAGVIQSPRHLIKEKRETATLKCYPIPRHDTVYWYQQGPGQDPQFLISFYEKMQSDKGSIPDRFSAQQFSDYHSELNMSSLELGDSALYFCASSSTATSNYGYTFGSGTRLTVV.

The chain carries TRBV30 and TRBJ2-7; 8 nucleotides match TRBD1. Per germline, CDR1 GTSNPN and CDR2 SVGIG (reference sequence). The CDR3 has 12 residues. Trimming cost V 5 bases and J 5 bases; bases outside gene matches: 5. The CDR3 is CAWSTGDHEQYF. The CDR3, as DNA: TGTGCCTGGTCGACAGGGGACCACGAGCAGTACTTC.

In this sample, this clone turned up once. This chain links TRBV4-1 with TRBJ2-3; D possibly corresponds to TRBD1 (6 bases). CDR1 is MGHRA and CDR2 is YSYEKL in the germline V gene. V gave up 4 bases and J gave up 5 bases, with 10 bases separating them. The CDR3 totals 13 residues. Here the CDR3 reads CASSPLRGDTQYF. The DNA of the CDR3 is TGCGCCAGCAGCCCCCTCAGGGGAGATACGCAGTATTTT.

In nucleotides, the CDR3 is TGTGCCAGCAGCTTAGAGCGGGAACCCGGGGAGCTGTTTTTT. Translation: CASSLEREPGELFF. The chain carries TRBV7-9 and TRBJ2-2; TRBD2 aligns across 7 bases. V lost 1 base and J lost 6; bases outside the gene matches: 2. This CDR3 region has 14 residues. Germline CDR1 reads SEHNR; CDR2 reads FQNEAQ (reference sequence).

The V call is TRBV18, the J call TRBJ1-1; TRBD1 aligns across 8 bases. Germline lookup yields CDR1 KGHSH and CDR2 LQKENI. The CDR3 has 12 residues. V gave up 4 bases and J gave up 6 bases; unmatched junction bases: 1. CDR3 in amino acids: CASSRTGSEAFF. The CDR3 DNA reads as TGTGCCAGCTCACGGACAGGGTCTGAAGCTTTCTTT. The whole variable domain, remainder taken from reference TRBV18 and TRBJ1-1, is NAGVMQNPRHLVRRRGQEARLRCSPMKGHSHVYWYRQLPEEGLKFMVYLQKENIIDESGMPKERFSAEFPKEGPSILRIQQVVRGDSAAYFCASSRTGSEAFFGQGTRLTVV.

The rearrangement links TRBV7-3 to TRBJ2-2; TRBD1 matches at 7 bases. This CDR3 is 15 amino acids long. With 2 bases clipped from V and 6 bases from J, the junction kept 6 bases outside the gene matches. In germline, CDR1 is SGHTA, CDR2 FQGTGA. For the CDR3, the DNA is TGTGCCAGCAGCTTATCCGCAGGGGGTGCCGGGGAGCTGTTTTTT. Protein product: CASSLSAGGAGELFF.

The chain recombines TRBV4-3 with TRBJ2-1; 8 bases are shared with TRBD2. Germline CDR1 and CDR2: LGHNA and YSLEER. The V and J ends lost 2 bases and 2 bases, in that order; junction bases with no gene match: 5. This CDR3 comprises 16 residues. The CDR3 region has the DNA TGCGCCAGCAGCCAATCATCCGGGAGGGCCTACAATGAGCAGTTCTTC. It yields the protein CASSQSSGRAYNEQFF.